The sequence of this T cell receptor beta chain was determined in a study of T cell changes during pregnancy in multiple sclerosis. This CDR3 is built from 13 residues. The V gene lost 2 bases and the J gene lost 1 base, with 5 bases spanning the gap. The germline CDR1 and CDR2 sequences are MDHEN and SYDVKM. Clones were read by immunoSEQ multiplex PCR, and TCRdb kept only the in-frame ones, dropping some. The sample records about 130,000 clones, about 95% being singletons. The chain has TRBV28 and TRBJ1-1; no clear D. Sequenced here: peripheral blood, sampled after pregnancy. This clonotype originated in a female donor with multiple sclerosis, enrolled in a pregnancy study. The CDR3 DNA follows: TGTGCCAGCAGTTTAAATCGGAACACTGAAGCTTTCTTT. Its translation is CASSLNRNTEAFF. The whole variable domain, remainder taken from reference TRBV28 and TRBJ1-1, is DVKVTQSSRYLVKRTGEKVFLECVQDMDHENMFWYRQDPGLGLRLIYFSYDVKMKEKGDIPEGYSVSREKKERFSLILESASTNQTSMYLCASSLNRNTEAFFGQGTRLTVV.